This TCR beta chain came from a study of T cells in Graves' hyperthyroidism and ophthalmopathy. In the study overall: Once the initial diagnosis was made, peripheral blood was obtained before any treatment.

TCR beta CDR3 sequences were amplified from RNA transcripts. The HTBI primer set drove a first-round RT-PCR of the TCR CDR3. TCRdb itself ran the multiplex PCR reads through MiXCR, one entry per CDR3 protein. Counted here are roughly 550,000 distinct CDR3 sequences, about 16% occurring once; the ten biggest clones make up about 29%. On this clonotype: The antigen remains unidentified.

The CDR3 consists of 15 residues. CDR1 is MNHEY, CDR2 SVGEGT, per germline. V lost 4 bases and J lost 2; bases outside the gene matches: 6. Findings of the study overall: Most thyroid-expanded clonotypes above 0.001 were also found in blood. A model built on 13 V-J features separated ophthalmopathy from stable hyperthyroidism.

What was sequenced was blood. The chain carries TRBV6-2 or TRBV6-3 and TRBJ2-3, with TRBD2 identical over 7 bases. The sequence was collected from a woman under 40 with Graves' ophthalmopathy. Here the CDR3 reads CASSWGGGPTDTQYF. The CDR3 nucleotides are TGTGCCAGCAGTTGGGGGGGAGGACCCACAGATACGCAGTATTTT.